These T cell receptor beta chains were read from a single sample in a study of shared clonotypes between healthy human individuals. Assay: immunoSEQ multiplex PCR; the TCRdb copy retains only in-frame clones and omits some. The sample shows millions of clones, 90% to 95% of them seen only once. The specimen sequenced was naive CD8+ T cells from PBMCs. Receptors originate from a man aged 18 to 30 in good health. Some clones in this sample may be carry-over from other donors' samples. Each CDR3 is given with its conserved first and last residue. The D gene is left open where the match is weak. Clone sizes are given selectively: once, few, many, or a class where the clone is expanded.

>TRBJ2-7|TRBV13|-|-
CASSSLLGNTYEQYF
TGTGCCAGCAGCTCTCTGCTAGGGAACACCTACGAGCAGTACTTC
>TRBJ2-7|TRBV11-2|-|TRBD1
CASTDRGVTYEQYF
TGTGCCAGCACCGACAGGGGAGTGACTTACGAGCAGTACTTC
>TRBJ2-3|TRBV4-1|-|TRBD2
CASSQLGLGPDTQYF
TGCGCCAGCAGCCAATTGGGACTAGGGCCAGATACGCAGTATTTT
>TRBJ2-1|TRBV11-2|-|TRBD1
CASSLGWDRGFNEQFF
TGTGCCAGCAGCTTAGGTTGGGACAGGGGATTTAATGAGCAGTTCTTC
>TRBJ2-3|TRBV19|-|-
CASSIFGVTDTQYF
TGTGCCAGTAGTATTTTTGGCGTGACAGATACGCAGTATTTT
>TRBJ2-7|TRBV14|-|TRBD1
CASSLTGVLSNEQYF
TGTGCCAGCAGCCTTACAGGGGTCTTAAGCAACGAGCAGTACTTC
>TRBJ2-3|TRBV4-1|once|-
CASSQIARSTDTQYF
TGCGCCAGCAGCCAAATAGCGCGGAGCACAGATACGCAGTATTTT
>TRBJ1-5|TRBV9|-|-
CASSEGRTNQPQHF
TGTGCCAGCAGCGAGGGACGGACCAATCAGCCCCAGCATTTT
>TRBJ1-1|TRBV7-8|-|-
CASGGRTEAFF
TGTGCCAGCGGGGGTCGGACTGAAGCTTTCTTT
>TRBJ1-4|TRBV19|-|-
CASSASGLNEKLFF
TGTGCCAGTAGTGCCTCCGGACTAAATGAAAAACTGTTTTTT